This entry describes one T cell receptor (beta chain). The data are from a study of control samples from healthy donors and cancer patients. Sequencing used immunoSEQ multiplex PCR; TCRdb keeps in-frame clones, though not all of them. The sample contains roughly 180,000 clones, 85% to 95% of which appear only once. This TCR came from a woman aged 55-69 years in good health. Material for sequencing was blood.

The CDR3 nucleotides read TGTGCCAGCTCACCCCCGACAGGTTCCTACGAGCAGTACTTC. Translating it yields CASSPPTGSYEQYF. V usage is TRBV18 and J usage is TRBJ2-7, with D possibly TRBD1 on 6 matching bases. This CDR3 spans 14 amino acids. The germline CDR1 and CDR2 sequences are KGHSH and LQKENI. Trimming took 3 bases from V and 1 from J, leaving 10 bases between them.